These 17 T cell receptor beta chains were all obtained from the same sample, sequenced in a study of blood T cell repertoires in COVID-19. Libraries were prepared by immunoSEQ multiplex PCR; TCRdb keeps only in-frame clonotypes and omits some of them. This sample carries roughly 160,000 clones, about 80% of them seen once, and the ten largest clones take over 9.5%. The sequencing input was PBMCs or T cells enriched from blood (not recorded which). The source of these receptors is a man aged 45-65 years who had recovered from COVID-19.

This clone has more than one count but fewer than ten. The chain is built from TRBV30 and TRBJ1-5, with D perhaps TRBD1 (6 bases). The CDR3 length is 13 residues. V shed 1 base and J shed 7 bases, with 11 bases lying between them. CDR1 GTSNPN and CDR2 SVGIG come from the germline V gene (reference sequence). The CDR3 nucleotides are TGTGCCTGGAGTGGGATGGGGGCCCAGCCCCAGCATTTT. It translates to CAWSGMGAQPQHF. The full variable domain, completed using reference TRBV30 and TRBJ1-5, is SQTIHQWPATLVQPVGSPLSLECTVEGTSNPNLYWYRQAAGRGLQLLFYSVGIGQISSEVPQNLSASRPQDRQFILSSKKLLLSDSGFYLCAWSGMGAQPQHFGDGTRLSIL.

The CDR3 DNA reads as TGTGCCAGCAGCCAATCCGGACAGGTCGAGGGAGCTTTCTTT. As protein: CASSQSGQVEGAFF. V usage is TRBV16 and J usage is TRBJ1-1; 7 bases agree with TRBD1. In germline, CDR1 is KGHSY, CDR2 FQNENV. Trimming at V came to 0 bases and at J to 10 bases, leaving 8 bases not matched to a gene. The CDR3 has 14 amino acids.

This clone has a single count. The chain carries TRBV27 and TRBJ1-6; TRBD1 matches at 7 bases. The CDR3 is made up of 16 amino acids. J gave up 7 bases and V 2 bases, and 8 bases lay outside the gene matches. Germline CDR1 MNHEY, CDR2 SMNVEV (reference sequence). The CDR3 loop is CASSLVTGRWNSPLHF. DNA of the CDR3: TGTGCCAGCAGTTTAGTGACAGGGAGGTGGAATTCACCCCTCCACTTT.

This sequence joins TRBV19 and TRBJ1-1, with 7 bases identical to TRBD1. V shed 5 bases and J 3 bases; nucleotides not matched to a gene: 18. Germline CDR1 LNHDA, CDR2 SQIVND (reference sequence). The CDR3 length is 18 residues. The CDR3 DNA reads as TGTGCCAGTAGTCCCTTACAGGGGTCGGGCCTTGTGGACACTGAAGCTTTCTTT. It specifies CASSPLQGSGLVDTEAFF.

The table lists this clone with a count of one. The V call is TRBV19, the J call TRBJ1-2, with 8 bases fitting TRBD1. The CDR3 runs to 17 residues. CDR1 LNHDA and CDR2 SQIVND come from the germline V gene (reference sequence). V shed 5 bases, J shed 5 bases, and the junction held 16 bases outside the gene matches. In nucleotides, the CDR3 is TGTGCCAGTAGTGTCCTACTACCGGGACAGGCCGGGTATGGCTACACCTTC. Its protein product is CASSVLLPGQAGYGYTF.

The rearrangement links TRBV6-1 to TRBJ2-5; D may be TRBD2 (6 bases). Germline CDR1 MNHNS, CDR2 SASEGT. The V end lost 3 bases, the J end lost 10 bases, and 15 bases lay between the germline ends. The CDR3 covers 13 residues. The CDR3 is CASSDTGSGSQYF. The DNA of the CDR3 is TGTGCCAGCAGTGATACAGGTTCCGGGAGCCAGTACTTC.

The chain is built from TRBV4-2 and TRBJ2-5; D perhaps matches TRBD1 (5 bases). Germline V CDR1 and CDR2: LGHNA, YNFKEQ. This CDR3 is 13 amino acids long. V lost 1 base and J 4 bases, leaving 7 bases between the germline ends. The CDR3 spells CASSQARGETQYF. The CDR3 DNA sequence: TGTGCCAGCAGCCAAGCTAGGGGAGAGACCCAGTACTTC.

The chain is built from TRBV4-2 and TRBJ1-5; 9 bases map to TRBD1. Per the germline V gene, CDR1 is LGHNA and CDR2 is YNFKEQ. J gave up 4 bases and V 2 bases, and 6 bases lay outside the gene matches. The CDR3 contains 16 residues. CDR3 nucleotide sequence: TGTGCCAGCAGCCAACCGACAGGGGGGGTTAATCAGCCCCAGCATTTT. It specifies CASSQPTGGVNQPQHF.

This chain joins TRBV28 and TRBJ1-5; D is ambiguous. Germline assignment: CDR1 MDHEN and CDR2 SYDVKM. The V and J ends lost 6 bases and 0 bases respectively, with 15 bases between them. This CDR3 is built from 16 residues. The CDR3 nucleotides read TGTGCCAGCAGCTCGGGGAAGGATTATAGCAATCAGCCCCAGCATTTT. It yields the protein CASSSGKDYSNQPQHF.

The CDR3 region has the DNA TGTGCCAGCAGTTACAAACAGGGGATTGCTGAAGCTTTCTTT. Translated, it gives CASSYKQGIAEAFF. V usage is TRBV6-5 and J usage is TRBJ1-1; TRBD1 aligns across 7 bases. The CDR3 covers 14 residues. V trimming: 2 bases; J trimming: 6 bases; junction bases outside the gene matches: 6. The germline V gene has CDR1 MNHEY and CDR2 SVGAGI.

J is TRBJ2-1 and V is TRBV5-4, with 8 bases matching TRBD2. This CDR3 region has 18 residues. After removal of 4 bases from V and 0 bases from J, the junction contained 12 bases not matched to a gene. CDR1 is SGHNT and CDR2 is YYREEE in the germline V gene (reference sequence). The CDR3 coding sequence is TGTGCCAGCAGCGCCCGGGGCGGGAGGCTCTTCTCCTACAATGAGCAGTTCTTC. Its translation: CASSARGGRLFSYNEQFF.

The V call is TRBV9, the J call TRBJ2-1; 8 positions match TRBD2. Trimming took 4 bases from V and 3 from J; bases not matched to a gene: 9. Germline CDR1 is SGDLS and CDR2 is YYNGEE. The CDR3 is made up of 16 amino acids. The CDR3 region has the DNA TGTGCCAGCAGCTCCCCGACCGGGACTAGCTACAATGAGCAGTTCTTC. Translated: CASSSPTGTSYNEQFF.

This clone was seen more than once but under ten times. The chain carries TRBV12-3 or TRBV12-4 and TRBJ1-2; D possibly corresponds to TRBD1 (6 bases). V was trimmed by 6 bases and J by 7 bases, leaving 9 bases between them. This CDR3 comprises 11 residues. The CDR3 DNA is TGTGCCAGCAGGGGAGGGGGTGGCTACACCTTC. Amino acids: CASRGGGGYTF.

This chain uses TRBV11-2 with TRBJ1-3; D is possibly TRBD1 (6 bases). Deletions cut 5 bases from V and 0 bases from J, with 14 bases between. The CDR3 sequence is 16 residues long. Germline values: CDR1 SGHAT, CDR2 FQNNGV. Written as DNA, the CDR3 is TGTGCCAGCAGCCCCGGACAGAGAAGCTCTGGAAACACCATATATTTT. Its translation: CASSPGQRSSGNTIYF.

V usage is TRBV7-2 and J usage is TRBJ2-7; TRBD1 might be the D (5 bases). V lost 7 bases, J lost 3 bases, and 13 bases lay in between. The germline gives CDR1 SGHTA, CDR2 FQGNSA. This CDR3 has 13 residues. The CDR3 loop reads CASNQGLVYEQYF. The CDR3 nucleotides read TGTGCCAGCAACCAGGGCCTTGTCTACGAGCAGTACTTC.

The table lists this clone with a count of one. The chain employs TRBV3-1 (or the pseudogene TRBV3-2) and TRBJ2-2; 7 bases match TRBD2. Germline V gene lookup returns CDR1 LGHDT and CDR2 YNNKEL (reference sequence). CDR3 length: 16 amino acids. With V trimmed by 3 bases and J by 1 base, 5 bases remained unmatched. The CDR3 sequence: CASSHPRGVNTGELFF. For the CDR3, the DNA is TGTGCCAGCAGCCATCCTCGGGGGGTGAACACCGGGGAGCTGTTTTTT.

The chain employs TRBV28 and TRBJ1-6; possible D gene TRBD1, 6 bases. Germline-derived CDR1 and CDR2 are MDHEN and SYDVKM. Trimming took off 8 bases at V and 3 bases at J, with 23 bases between the two ends. The length of the CDR3 is 18 residues. CDR3: CASGEVQGGVNYNSPLHF. The CDR3 nucleotides are TGTGCCAGCGGAGAAGTACAGGGTGGGGTGAACTATAATTCACCCCTCCACTTT.